These T cell receptor beta chains were read from a single sample in a study of CD8 T cells in ankylosing spondylitis. TCRdb redid the calling of the 5' RACE reads with MiXCR, one entry per CDR3 protein. Of 200,000 to 250,000 distinct CDR3 sequences in the sample, around 32% were seen once. Sequencing was performed on blood, either unsorted or a sorted T cell fraction (not recorded which). These receptors all stem from a male donor with ankylosing spondylitis or in good health (not recorded which). Both conserved end residues are part of each CDR3. The D gene is left open where the match is weak. Expanded clones get a size class; other rows say once, few or many, or leave the size out.

v_gene	abundance	j_gene	d_gene	CDR3nt	CDR3aa
TRBV20-1	NA	TRBJ2-3	NA	TGCAGTGCTATGGGTAACACAGATACGCAGTATTTT	CSAMGNTDTQYF
TRBV25-1	NA	TRBJ2-2	NA	TGTGCCAGCAGTGGCCGGGACCGACCGAACACCGGGGAGCTGTTTTTT	CASSGRDRPNTGELFF
TRBV7-2	NA	TRBJ2-3	NA	TGTGCCAGCAGCTTAATAGGGACGGGGTACACAGATACGCAGTATTTT	CASSLIGTGYTDTQYF
TRBV6-1	NA	TRBJ2-5	NA	TGTGCCAGCAGTACGGGAACCACGGGGTACCAAGAGACCCAGTACTTC	CASSTGTTGYQETQYF
TRBV5-5	NA	TRBJ2-7	NA	TGTGCCAGCACCCGGGACCGATACGAGCAGTACTTC	CASTRDRYEQYF
TRBV7-2	few	TRBJ2-1	NA	TGTGCCAGCAGCTCCCCCAGGTTTGATGAGCAGTTCTTC	CASSSPRFDEQFF
TRBV20-1	many	TRBJ2-3	TRBD2	TGCAGGGCCGGGTCGTCCCTAGCGGGGGGCACAGATACGCAGTATTTT	CRAGSSLAGGTDTQYF
TRBV5-6	NA	TRBJ2-2	NA	TGTGCCAGCAGCTCAAAGGACACCGGGGAGCTGTTTTTT	CASSSKDTGELFF
TRBV24-1	NA	TRBJ2-2	NA	TGTGCCACCAGTGTCAGAGGGGATGGCACCGGGGAGCTGTTTTTT	CATSVRGDGTGELFF
TRBV7-9	NA	TRBJ2-7	NA	TGTGCCAGCAGCTTAGGGGCAGGGAGCGGATACGAGCAGTACTTC	CASSLGAGSGYEQYF
TRBV6-5	few	TRBJ1-2	NA	TGTGCCAGCAGTTACCGGGCTGGTGGCTACACCTTC	CASSYRAGGYTF
TRBV20-1	NA	TRBJ1-5	TRBD1	TGCAGTGCTGGGCTGACAGGGTCTAAGCGTAGCAATCAGCCCCAGCATTTT	CSAGLTGSKRSNQPQHF
TRBV10-2	many	TRBJ2-3	NA	TGCGCCAGCAGGGAACCAGGGGTGCAAGATACGCAGTATTTT	CASREPGVQDTQYF
TRBV20-1	NA	TRBJ1-1	NA	TGCAGTGCTAGAGGTAGTTGGGACACTGAAGCTTTCTTT	CSARGSWDTEAFF
TRBV9	NA	TRBJ2-3	NA	TGTGCCAGCAGTACAGGGAGAGCCACAGATACGCAGTATTTT	CASSTGRATDTQYF
TRBV5-1	NA	TRBJ1-1	NA	TGCGCCAGCAGCTTGGGGCCGTCGCTGAACACTGAAGCTTTCTTT	CASSLGPSLNTEAFF
TRBV2	few	TRBJ2-5	NA	TGTGCCAGCAGTGAACGGGGGGCCCAAGAGACCCAGTACTTC	CASSERGAQETQYF
TRBV7-6	few	TRBJ2-3	NA	TGTGCCAGCTCTTTAGGGGGGGGAGCGGGAGATACGCAGTATTTT	CASSLGGGAGDTQYF
TRBV7-3	NA	TRBJ2-2	NA	TGTGCCAGCAGCTTAATCGCGACATCGAACACCGGGGAGCTGTTTTTT	CASSLIATSNTGELFF
TRBV7-2	few	TRBJ1-1	TRBD1	TGTGCCAGCAGCTTCCGACAGGGCGCTGAAGCTTTCTTT	CASSFRQGAEAFF
TRBV12-3/TRBV12-4	NA	TRBJ2-5	NA	TGTGCCAGCAGCCTTTCGAGCACCGGAGGGACCCAGTACTTC	CASSLSSTGGTQYF
TRBV24-1	NA	TRBJ2-1	NA	TGTGCCACCAGTGATTGGCTGAATGAGCAGTTCTTC	CATSDWLNEQFF
TRBV4-1	NA	TRBJ2-2	NA	TGCGCCAGCAGCCAAGAGGCCACCGGGGAGCTGTTTTTT	CASSQEATGELFF
TRBV20-1	NA	TRBJ2-3	NA	TGCAGTGCTAGAGAAGCGTCGGGTGGGGGCGCAGATACGCAGTATTTT	CSAREASGGGADTQYF